This T cell receptor (beta chain) was sequenced in a study of cytomegalovirus exposure and HLA in healthy donors. As for the study in general: A preliminary data release comprised tens of millions of unique TCRs obtained from HLA-typed donors.

Study results and limitations: Later work associated roughly 17,000 TCR beta sequences with HLA alleles at 0.05 false discovery rate.

The length of the CDR3 is 14 residues. CDR1 is SGHRS and CDR2 is YFSETQ in the germline V gene. Between the trimmed V and J ends, which lost 5 bases and 5 bases, there was a span of 16 bases. This clone was counted once. Its antigen is not known. The donors (healthy individuals) were bone marrow donors. 13 Jbeta primers and 60 Vbeta primers were used for the PCR. Profiling relied on immunoSEQ multiplex PCR, and the TCRdb table lists in-frame clones only, not all of them. Of about 200,000 clones in the sample, approximately 80% were seen once. The specimen sequenced was PBMCs. This TCR was sampled from a woman in her 30s in good health and CMV-seronegative. This chain uses TRBV5-1 with TRBJ1-2; weak D call: TRBD1 (6 bases). The CDR3 reads CASREGYRVYGYTF. The CDR3 region has the DNA TGCGCCAGCAGAGAGGGCTACAGGGTGTATGGCTACACCTTC.